The sequence of this TCR beta chain was determined in a study of CXCR3-negative and CXCR3-positive naive CD8 T cells. Across the study: Sequencing gave about 135 million TRB reads overall, about 1.5 +/- 0.3 million per library.

Study results and limitations: Naive cells, whether CXCR3-negative or CXCR3-positive, had similar TRBV-TRBJ usage, while memory cells differed.

UMI-labeled 5' RACE yielded the TRB cDNA libraries. TCRdb reprocessed the 5' RACE reads and reports one entry per CDR3 protein, with no DNA. This table holds 70,000 to 100,000 distinct CDR3 sequences. Turning to this clonotype: Its target is not known.

There are 14 residues in the CDR3. Germline V gene sequence: CDR1 SGHRS, CDR2 YFSETQ. The source is a human donor in good health. Some clones in this sample may be carry-over from other donors' samples. Sequencing used naive CXCR3- CD8+ T cells from blood. The sample's subset: CD45RO-CCR7+CD27+CD95- naive CD8+ T cells lacking CXCR3 (TNR3-). The genes are TRBV5-1 and TRBJ2-5. This CDR3 reads CASSSPGYQETQYF.